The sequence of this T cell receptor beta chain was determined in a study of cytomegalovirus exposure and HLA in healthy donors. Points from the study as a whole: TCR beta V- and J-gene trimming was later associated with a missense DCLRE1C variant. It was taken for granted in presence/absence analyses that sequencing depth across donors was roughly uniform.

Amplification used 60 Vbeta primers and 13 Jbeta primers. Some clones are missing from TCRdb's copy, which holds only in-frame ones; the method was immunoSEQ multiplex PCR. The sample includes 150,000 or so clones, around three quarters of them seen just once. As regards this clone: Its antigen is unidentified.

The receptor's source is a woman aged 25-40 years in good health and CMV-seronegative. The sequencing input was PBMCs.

The CDR3 region is CASSESLEVGAKFSNGELFF. DNA of the CDR3: TGCGCCAGCAGTGAGTCCCTTGAAGTAGGAGCAAAGTTTTCAAACGGGGAGCTGTTTTTT. The chain has TRBV10-1 and TRBJ2-2; D is unclear. Germline values: CDR1 WNHNN, CDR2 SYGVQD (reference sequence). CDR3 length: 20 residues. Trimming took off 0 bases at V and 7 bases at J, with 27 bases between the two ends.